The clone carrying this TCR beta chain occurred once. Its antigen is undetermined. The sample comes from a study of response to subunit inactivated influenza vaccine. Findings and caveats of the study: Few new T cells, the authors suggested, are recruited by each seasonal influenza vaccination.

TCRdb re-derived calls from the RT-PCR reads in MiXCR, one entry per CDR3 protein. The sample has around 520,000 distinct CDR3 sequences; about 25% are singletons. V shed 0 bases and J shed 10 bases, with 10 bases lying between them. The V gene's germline CDR1 is SEHNR and CDR2 FQNEAQ (reference sequence). CDR3 length: 13 residues. This rearrangement joins TRBV7-9 to TRBJ2-1, with D possibly being TRBD2 (5 bases). The TCR originated in a man aged 50-59 years who received an inactivated influenza vaccine. The sequences come from CD4+ T cells sorted from PBMCs, collected 4 to 6 days after vaccination. As DNA, the CDR3 is TGTGCCAGCAGCTTAGCACGGGGTAGAGAGCAGTTCTTC. As protein: CASSLARGREQFF.